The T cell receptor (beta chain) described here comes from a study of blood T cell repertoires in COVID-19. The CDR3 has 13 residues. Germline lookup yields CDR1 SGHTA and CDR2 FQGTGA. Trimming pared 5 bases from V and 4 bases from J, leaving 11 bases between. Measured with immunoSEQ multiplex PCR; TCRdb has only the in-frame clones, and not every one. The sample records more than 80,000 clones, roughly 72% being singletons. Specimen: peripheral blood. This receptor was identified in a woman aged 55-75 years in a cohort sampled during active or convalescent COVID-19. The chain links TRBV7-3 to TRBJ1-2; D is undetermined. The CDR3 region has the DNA TGTGCCAGCAGCCCCGACGGGAGCTATGGCTACACCTTC. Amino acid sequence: CASSPDGSYGYTF. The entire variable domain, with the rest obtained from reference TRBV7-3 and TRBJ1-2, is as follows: GAGVSQTPSNKVTEKGKYVELRCDPISGHTALYWYRQSLGQGPEFLIYFQGTGAADDSGLPNDRFFAVRPEGSVSTLKIQRTERGDSAVYLCASSPDGSYGYTFGSGTRLTVV.